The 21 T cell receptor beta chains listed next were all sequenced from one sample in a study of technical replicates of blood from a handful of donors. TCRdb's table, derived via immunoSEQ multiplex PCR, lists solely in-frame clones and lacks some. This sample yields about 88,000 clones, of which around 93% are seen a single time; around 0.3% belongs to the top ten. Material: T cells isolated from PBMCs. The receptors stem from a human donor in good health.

This chain's CDR3 is CSVAEGAIEQYF. CDR3 nucleotides: TGCAGCGTTGCGGAGGGGGCGATCGAGCAGTACTTC. V usage is TRBV29-1 and J usage is TRBJ2-7, with D maybe TRBD1 (7 bases). The CDR3 length is 12 residues. The V and J ends lost 4 bases and 6 bases respectively, with 13 bases between them. CDR1 is SQVTM and CDR2 is ANQGSEA in the germline V gene.

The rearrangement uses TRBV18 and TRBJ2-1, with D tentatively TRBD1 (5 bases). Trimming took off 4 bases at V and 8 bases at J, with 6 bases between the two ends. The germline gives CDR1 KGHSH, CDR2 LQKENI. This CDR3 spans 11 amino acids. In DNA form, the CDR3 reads TGTGCCAGCTCACTAGGGGATGAGCAGTTCTTC. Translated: CASSLGDEQFF.

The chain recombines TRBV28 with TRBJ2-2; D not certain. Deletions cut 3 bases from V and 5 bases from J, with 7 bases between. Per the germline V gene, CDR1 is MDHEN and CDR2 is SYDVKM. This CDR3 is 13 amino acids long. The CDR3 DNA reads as TGTGCCAGCAGTTTCTCCAGAACCGGGGAGCTGTTTTTT. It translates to CASSFSRTGELFF. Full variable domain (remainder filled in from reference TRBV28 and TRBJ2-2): DVKVTQSSRYLVKRTGEKVFLECVQDMDHENMFWYRQDPGLGLRLIYFSYDVKMKEKGDIPEGYSVSREKKERFSLILESASTNQTSMYLCASSFSRTGELFFGEGSRLTVL.

CDR3 bases: TGTGCCAGCAGTTTATCAGGGGTAGCCTACGAGCAGTACTTC. Amino acids: CASSLSGVAYEQYF. J is TRBJ2-7 and V is TRBV27, with D tentatively TRBD1 (5 bases). CDR3 size: 14 residues. V was trimmed by 0 bases and J by 2 bases, leaving 8 bases between them. Germline values: CDR1 MNHEY, CDR2 SMNVEV (reference sequence).

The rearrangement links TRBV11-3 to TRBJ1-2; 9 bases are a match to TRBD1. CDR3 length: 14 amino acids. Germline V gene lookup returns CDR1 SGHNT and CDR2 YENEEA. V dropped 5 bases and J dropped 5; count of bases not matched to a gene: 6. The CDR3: CASSKDRGVYGYTF. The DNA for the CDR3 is TGTGCCAGCAGCAAGGACAGGGGAGTATATGGCTACACCTTC.

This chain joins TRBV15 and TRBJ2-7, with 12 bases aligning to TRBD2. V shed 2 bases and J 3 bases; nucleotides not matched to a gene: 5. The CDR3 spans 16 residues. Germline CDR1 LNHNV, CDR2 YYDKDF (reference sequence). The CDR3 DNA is TGTGCCACCAGCAGAACTAGGGGACTAGCGGGCTACGAGCAGTACTTC. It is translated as CATSRTRGLAGYEQYF.

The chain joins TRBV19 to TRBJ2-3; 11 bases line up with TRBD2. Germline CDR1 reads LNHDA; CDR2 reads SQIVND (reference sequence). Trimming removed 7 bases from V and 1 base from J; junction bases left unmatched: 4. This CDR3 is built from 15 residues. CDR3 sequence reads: CASNSGRAGTDTQYF. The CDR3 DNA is TGTGCCAGTAATAGCGGGAGGGCAGGCACAGATACGCAGTATTTT.

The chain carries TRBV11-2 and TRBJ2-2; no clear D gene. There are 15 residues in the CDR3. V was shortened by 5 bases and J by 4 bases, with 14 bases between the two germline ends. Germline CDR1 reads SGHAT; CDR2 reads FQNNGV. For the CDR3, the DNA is TGTGCCAGCAGCCCTCGGAGCCTTGGCACCGGGGAGCTGTTTTTT. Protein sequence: CASSPRSLGTGELFF.

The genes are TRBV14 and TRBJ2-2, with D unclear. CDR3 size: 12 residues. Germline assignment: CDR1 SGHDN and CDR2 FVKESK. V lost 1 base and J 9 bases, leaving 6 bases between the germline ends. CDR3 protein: CASSQAVWELFF. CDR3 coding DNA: TGTGCCAGCAGCCAAGCGGTGTGGGAGCTGTTTTTT. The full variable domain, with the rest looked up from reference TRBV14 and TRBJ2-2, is EAGVTQFPSHSVIEKGQTVTLRCDPISGHDNLYWYRRVMGKEIKFLLHFVKESKQDESGMPNNRFLAERTGGTYSTLKVQPAELEDSGVYFCASSQAVWELFFGEGSRLTVL.

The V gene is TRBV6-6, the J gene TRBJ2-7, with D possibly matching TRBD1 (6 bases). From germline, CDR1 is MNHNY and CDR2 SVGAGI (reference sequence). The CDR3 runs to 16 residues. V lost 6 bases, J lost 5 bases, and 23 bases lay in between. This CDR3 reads CASSPTPTGPLDEQYF. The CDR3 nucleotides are TGTGCCAGCAGCCCGACCCCAACAGGGCCCCTGGACGAGCAGTACTTC.

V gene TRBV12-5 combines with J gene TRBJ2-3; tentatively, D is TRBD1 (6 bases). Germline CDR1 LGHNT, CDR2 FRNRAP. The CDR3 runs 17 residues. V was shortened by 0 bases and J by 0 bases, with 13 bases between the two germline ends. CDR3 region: CASGLVTTGSSTDTQYF. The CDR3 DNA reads TGTGCTAGTGGTTTGGTAACGACAGGCTCTAGCACAGATACGCAGTATTTT.

CDR3 sequence (DNA): TGTGCCAGCAGTGGACAGGTTAACACCGGGGAGCTGTTTTTT. Its translation: CASSGQVNTGELFF. This chain connects TRBV6-1 to TRBJ2-2; D might be TRBD1 (6 bases). The germline V and J ends were trimmed by 4 bases and 2 bases, with 8 bases remaining between them. The CDR3 has 14 residues. Germline V CDR1 and CDR2: MNHNS, SASEGT.

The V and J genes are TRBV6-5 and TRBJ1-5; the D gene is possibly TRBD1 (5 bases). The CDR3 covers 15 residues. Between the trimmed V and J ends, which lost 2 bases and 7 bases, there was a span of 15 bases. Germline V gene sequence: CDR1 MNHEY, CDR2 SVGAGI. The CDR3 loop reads CASSYGYREGQPQHF. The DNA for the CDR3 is TGTGCCAGCAGTTACGGATACCGGGAGGGGCAGCCCCAGCATTTT.

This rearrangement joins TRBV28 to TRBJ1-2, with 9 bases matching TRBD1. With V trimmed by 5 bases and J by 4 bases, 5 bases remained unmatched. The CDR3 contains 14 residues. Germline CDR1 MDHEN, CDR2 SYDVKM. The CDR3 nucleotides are TGTGCCAGCAGTCCTCCGGGACAGGGCTATGGCTACACCTTC. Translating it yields CASSPPGQGYGYTF.

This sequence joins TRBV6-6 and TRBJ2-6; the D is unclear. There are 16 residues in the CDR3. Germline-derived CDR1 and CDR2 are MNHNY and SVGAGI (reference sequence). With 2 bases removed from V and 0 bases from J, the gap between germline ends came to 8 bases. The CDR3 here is CASSYPGPSGANVLTF. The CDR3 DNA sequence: TGTGCCAGCAGTTACCCCGGTCCCTCTGGGGCCAACGTCCTGACTTTC.

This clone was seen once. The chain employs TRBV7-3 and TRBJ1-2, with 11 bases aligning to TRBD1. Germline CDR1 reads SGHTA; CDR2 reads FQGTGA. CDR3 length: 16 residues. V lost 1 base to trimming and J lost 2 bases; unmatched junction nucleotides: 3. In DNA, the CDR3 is TGTGCCAGCAGCTTAAGTGGGACAGGGGGGAACTATGGCTACACCTTC. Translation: CASSLSGTGGNYGYTF. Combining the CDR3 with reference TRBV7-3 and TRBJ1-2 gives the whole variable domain GAGVSQTPSNKVTEKGKYVELRCDPISGHTALYWYRQSLGQGPEFLIYFQGTGAADDSGLPNDRFFAVRPEGSVSTLKIQRTERGDSAVYLCASSLSGTGGNYGYTFGSGTRLTVV.

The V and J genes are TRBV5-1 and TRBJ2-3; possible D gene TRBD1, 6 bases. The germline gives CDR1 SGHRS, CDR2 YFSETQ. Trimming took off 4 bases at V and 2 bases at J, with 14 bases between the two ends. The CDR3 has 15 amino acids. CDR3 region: CASSPDSANTDTQYF. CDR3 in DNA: TGCGCCAGCAGCCCGGACAGCGCCAACACAGATACGCAGTATTTT.

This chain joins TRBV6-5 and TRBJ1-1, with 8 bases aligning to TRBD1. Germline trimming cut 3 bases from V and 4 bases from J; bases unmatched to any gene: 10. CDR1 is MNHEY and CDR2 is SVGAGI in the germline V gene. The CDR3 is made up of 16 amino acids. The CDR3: CASSYGQGFVGTEAFF. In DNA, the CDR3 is TGTGCCAGCAGTTATGGACAGGGCTTCGTTGGCACTGAAGCTTTCTTT.

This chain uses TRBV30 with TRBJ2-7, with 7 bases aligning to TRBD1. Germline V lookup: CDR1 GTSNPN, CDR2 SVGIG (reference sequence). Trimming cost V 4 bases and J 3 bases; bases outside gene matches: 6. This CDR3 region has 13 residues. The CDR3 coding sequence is TGTGCCTGGAACAGGGGCCTTAGCTACGAGCAGTACTTC. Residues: CAWNRGLSYEQYF.

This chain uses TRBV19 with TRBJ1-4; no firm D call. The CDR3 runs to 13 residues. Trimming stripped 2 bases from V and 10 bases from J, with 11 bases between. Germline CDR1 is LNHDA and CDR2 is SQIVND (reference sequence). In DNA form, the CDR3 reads TGTGCCAGTAGTATATATGATGTCGGAAAACTGTTTTTT. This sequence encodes CASSIYDVGKLFF.

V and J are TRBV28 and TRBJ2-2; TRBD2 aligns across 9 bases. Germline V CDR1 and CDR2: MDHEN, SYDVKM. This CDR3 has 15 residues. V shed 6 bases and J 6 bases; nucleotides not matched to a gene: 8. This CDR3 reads CASSPWTSVAGELFF. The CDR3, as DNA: TGTGCCAGCAGCCCATGGACTAGCGTCGCCGGGGAGCTGTTTTTT.